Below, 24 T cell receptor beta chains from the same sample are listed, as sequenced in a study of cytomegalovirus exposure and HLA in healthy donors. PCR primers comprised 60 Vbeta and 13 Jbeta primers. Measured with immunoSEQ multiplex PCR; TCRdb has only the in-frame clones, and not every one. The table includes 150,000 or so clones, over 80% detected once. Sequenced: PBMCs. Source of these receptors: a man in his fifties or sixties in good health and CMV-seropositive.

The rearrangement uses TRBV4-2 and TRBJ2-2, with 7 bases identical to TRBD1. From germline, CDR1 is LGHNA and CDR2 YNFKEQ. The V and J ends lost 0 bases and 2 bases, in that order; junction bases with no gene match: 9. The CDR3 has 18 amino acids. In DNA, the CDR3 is TGTGCCAGCAGCCAAGATATCCGGGGACAGACCAACACCGGGGAGCTGTTTTTT. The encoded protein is CASSQDIRGQTNTGELFF.

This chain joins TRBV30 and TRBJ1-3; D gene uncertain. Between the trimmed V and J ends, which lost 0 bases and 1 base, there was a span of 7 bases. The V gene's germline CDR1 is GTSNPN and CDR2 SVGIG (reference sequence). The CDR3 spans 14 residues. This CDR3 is CAWSVSFSGNTIYF. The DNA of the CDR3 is TGTGCCTGGAGTGTTAGCTTTTCTGGAAACACCATATATTTT. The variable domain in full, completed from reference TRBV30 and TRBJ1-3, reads SQTIHQWPATLVQPVGSPLSLECTVEGTSNPNLYWYRQAAGRGLQLLFYSVGIGQISSEVPQNLSASRPQDRQFILSSKKLLLSDSGFYLCAWSVSFSGNTIYFGEGSWLTVV.

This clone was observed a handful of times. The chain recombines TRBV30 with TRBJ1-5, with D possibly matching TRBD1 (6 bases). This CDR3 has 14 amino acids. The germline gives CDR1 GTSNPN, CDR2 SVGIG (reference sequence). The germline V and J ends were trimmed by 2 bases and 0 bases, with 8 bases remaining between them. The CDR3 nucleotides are TGTGCCTGGAGTAGGACAGTTAGCAATCAGCCCCAGCATTTT. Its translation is CAWSRTVSNQPQHF.

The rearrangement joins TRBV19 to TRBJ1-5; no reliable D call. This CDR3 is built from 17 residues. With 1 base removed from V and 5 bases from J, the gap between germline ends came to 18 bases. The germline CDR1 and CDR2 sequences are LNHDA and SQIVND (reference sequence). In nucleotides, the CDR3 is TGTGCCAGTAGTATAGCCCCCAGGTCTGAAGGTGATCAGCCCCAGCATTTT. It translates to CASSIAPRSEGDQPQHF.

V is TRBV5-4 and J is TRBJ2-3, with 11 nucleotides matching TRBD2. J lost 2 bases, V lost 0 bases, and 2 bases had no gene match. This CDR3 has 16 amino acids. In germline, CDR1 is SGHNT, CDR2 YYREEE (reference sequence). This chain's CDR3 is CASSLVLAGATDTQYF. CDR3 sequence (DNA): TGTGCCAGCAGCTTGGTACTAGCGGGAGCCACAGATACGCAGTATTTT. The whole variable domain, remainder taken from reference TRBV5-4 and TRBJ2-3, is ETGVTQSPTHLIKTRGQQVTLRCSSQSGHNTVSWYQQALGQGPQFIFQYYREEENGRGNFPPRFSGLQFPNYSSELNVNALELDDSALYLCASSLVLAGATDTQYFGPGTRLTVL.

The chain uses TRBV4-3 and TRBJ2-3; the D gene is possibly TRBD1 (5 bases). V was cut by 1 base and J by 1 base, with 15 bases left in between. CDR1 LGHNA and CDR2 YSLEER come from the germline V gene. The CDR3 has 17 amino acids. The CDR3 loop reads CASSQVYPGKGTDTQYF. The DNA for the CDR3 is TGCGCCAGCAGCCAAGTGTATCCAGGGAAGGGCACAGATACGCAGTATTTT.

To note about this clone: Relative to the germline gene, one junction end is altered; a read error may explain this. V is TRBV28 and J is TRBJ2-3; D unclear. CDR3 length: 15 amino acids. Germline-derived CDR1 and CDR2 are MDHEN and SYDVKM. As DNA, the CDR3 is TGTGCCAGCAGTTTAATCCAGACTTCCCCAGATATGCAGTATTTT. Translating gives CASSLIQTSPDMQYF.

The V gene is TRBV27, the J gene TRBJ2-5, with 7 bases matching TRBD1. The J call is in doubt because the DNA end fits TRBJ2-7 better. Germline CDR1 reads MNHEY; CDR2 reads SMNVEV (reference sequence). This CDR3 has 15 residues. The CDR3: CASSLQGVSPYEQYF. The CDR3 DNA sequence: TGTGCCAGCAGTTTACAGGGGGTTAGTCCCTACGAGCAGTACTTC.

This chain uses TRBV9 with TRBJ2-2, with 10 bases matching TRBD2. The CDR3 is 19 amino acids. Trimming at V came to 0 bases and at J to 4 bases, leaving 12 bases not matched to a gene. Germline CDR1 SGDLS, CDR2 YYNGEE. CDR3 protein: CASSVVSSGGAFSTGELFF. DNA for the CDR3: TGTGCCAGCAGCGTAGTATCCAGCGGGGGGGCCTTTAGCACCGGGGAGCTGTTTTTT.

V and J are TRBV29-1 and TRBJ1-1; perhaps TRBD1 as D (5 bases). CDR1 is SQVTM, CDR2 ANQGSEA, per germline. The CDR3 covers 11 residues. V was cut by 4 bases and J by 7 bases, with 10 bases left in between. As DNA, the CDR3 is TGCAGCGTTGTTTCGGGGGTTGAAGCTTTCTTT. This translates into CSVVSGVEAFF. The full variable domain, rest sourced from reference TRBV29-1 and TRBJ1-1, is SAVISQKPSRDICQRGTSLTIQCQVDSQVTMMFWYRQQPGQSLTLIATANQGSEATYESGFVIDKFPISRPNLTFSTLTVSNMSPEDSSIYLCSVVSGVEAFFGQGTRLTVV.

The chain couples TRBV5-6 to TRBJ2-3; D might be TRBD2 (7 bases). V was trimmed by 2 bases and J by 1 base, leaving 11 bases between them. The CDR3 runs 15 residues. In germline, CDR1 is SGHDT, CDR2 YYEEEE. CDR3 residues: CASSFGGARTDTQYF. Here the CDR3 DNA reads TGTGCCAGCAGCTTTGGGGGGGCCCGCACAGATACGCAGTATTTT.

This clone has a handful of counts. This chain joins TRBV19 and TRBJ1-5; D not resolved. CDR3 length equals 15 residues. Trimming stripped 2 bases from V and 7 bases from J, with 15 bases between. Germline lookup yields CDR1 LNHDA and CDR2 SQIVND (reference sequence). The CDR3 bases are TGTGCCAGTAGTATAATCACGGGGAGATCCCAGCCCCAGCATTTT. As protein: CASSIITGRSQPQHF.

The chain's CDR3 is CASTSGGHQETQYF. In nucleotides, the CDR3 is TGTGCCAGTACGAGCGGGGGCCACCAAGAGACCCAGTACTTC. The chain is built from TRBV19 and TRBJ2-5; 8 positions agree with TRBD2. Germline V gene lookup returns CDR1 LNHDA and CDR2 SQIVND (reference sequence). With 7 bases clipped from V and 0 bases from J, the junction kept 4 bases outside the gene matches. The CDR3 sequence is 14 residues long.

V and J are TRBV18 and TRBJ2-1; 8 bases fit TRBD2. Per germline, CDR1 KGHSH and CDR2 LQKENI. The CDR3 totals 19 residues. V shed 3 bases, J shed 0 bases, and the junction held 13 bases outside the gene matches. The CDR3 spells CASSPITLAGVSSYNEQFF. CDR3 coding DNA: TGTGCCAGCTCACCGATCACTCTAGCGGGTGTCAGCTCCTACAATGAGCAGTTCTTC.

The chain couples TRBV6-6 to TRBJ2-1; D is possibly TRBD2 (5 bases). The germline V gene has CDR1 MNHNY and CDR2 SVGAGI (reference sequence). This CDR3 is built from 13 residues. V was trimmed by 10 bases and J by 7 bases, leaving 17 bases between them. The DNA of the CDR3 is TGTGCCATCGCTGGGCTAGCTTGGAATGAGCAGTTCTTC. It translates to CAIAGLAWNEQFF.

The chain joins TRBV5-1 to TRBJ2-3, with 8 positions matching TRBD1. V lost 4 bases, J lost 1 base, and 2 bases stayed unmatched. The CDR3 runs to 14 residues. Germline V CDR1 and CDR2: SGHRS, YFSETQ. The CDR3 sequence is CASSEDRGTDTQYF. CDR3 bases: TGCGCCAGCAGCGAGGACAGGGGCACAGATACGCAGTATTTT. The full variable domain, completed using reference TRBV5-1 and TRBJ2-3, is KAGVTQTPRYLIKTRGQQVTLSCSPISGHRSVSWYQQTPGQGLQFLFEYFSETQRNKGNFPGRFSGRQFSNSRSEMNVSTLELGDSALYLCASSEDRGTDTQYFGPGTRLTVL.

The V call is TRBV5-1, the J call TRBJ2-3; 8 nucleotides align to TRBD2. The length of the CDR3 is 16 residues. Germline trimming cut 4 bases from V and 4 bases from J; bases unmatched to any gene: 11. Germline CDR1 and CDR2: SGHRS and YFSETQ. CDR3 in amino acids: CASSTPSGSGSDTQYF. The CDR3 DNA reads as TGCGCCAGCAGCACGCCCAGCGGGAGCGGTTCAGATACGCAGTATTTT.

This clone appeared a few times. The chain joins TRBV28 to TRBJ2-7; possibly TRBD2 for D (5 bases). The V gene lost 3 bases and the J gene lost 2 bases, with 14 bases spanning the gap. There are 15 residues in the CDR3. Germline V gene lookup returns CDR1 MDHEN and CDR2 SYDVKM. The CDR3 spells CASSFLRDPTYEQYF. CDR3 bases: TGTGCCAGCAGTTTTCTCCGGGATCCCACCTACGAGCAGTACTTC.

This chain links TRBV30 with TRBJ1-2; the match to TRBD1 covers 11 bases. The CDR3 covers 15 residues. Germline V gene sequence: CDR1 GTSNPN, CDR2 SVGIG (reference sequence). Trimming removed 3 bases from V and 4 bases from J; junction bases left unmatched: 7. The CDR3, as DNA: TGTGCCTGGAGCGAGAGGACAGGGGGCGCCTATGGCTACACCTTC. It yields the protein CAWSERTGGAYGYTF. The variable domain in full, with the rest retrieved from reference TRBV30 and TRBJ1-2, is SQTIHQWPATLVQPVGSPLSLECTVEGTSNPNLYWYRQAAGRGLQLLFYSVGIGQISSEVPQNLSASRPQDRQFILSSKKLLLSDSGFYLCAWSERTGGAYGYTFGSGTRLTVV.

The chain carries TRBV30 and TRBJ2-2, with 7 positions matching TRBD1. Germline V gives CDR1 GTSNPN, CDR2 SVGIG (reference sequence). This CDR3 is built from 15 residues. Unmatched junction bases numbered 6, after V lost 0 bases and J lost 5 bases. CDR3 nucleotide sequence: TGTGCCTGGAGTGTTGCCGGGACAGCAACCGGGGAGCTGTTTTTT. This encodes CAWSVAGTATGELFF.

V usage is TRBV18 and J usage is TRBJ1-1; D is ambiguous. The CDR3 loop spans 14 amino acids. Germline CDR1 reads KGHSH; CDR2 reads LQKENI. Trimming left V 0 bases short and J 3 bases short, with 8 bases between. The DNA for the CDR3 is TGTGCCAGCTCACCACCAGGGAGGGACACTGAAGCTTTCTTT. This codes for CASSPPGRDTEAFF. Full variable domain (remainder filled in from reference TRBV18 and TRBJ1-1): NAGVMQNPRHLVRRRGQEARLRCSPMKGHSHVYWYRQLPEEGLKFMVYLQKENIIDESGMPKERFSAEFPKEGPSILRIQQVVRGDSAAYFCASSPPGRDTEAFFGQGTRLTVV.

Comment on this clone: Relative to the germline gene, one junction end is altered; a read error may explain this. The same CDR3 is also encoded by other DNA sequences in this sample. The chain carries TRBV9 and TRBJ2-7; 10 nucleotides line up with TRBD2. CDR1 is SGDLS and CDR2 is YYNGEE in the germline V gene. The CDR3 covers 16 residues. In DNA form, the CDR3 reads TGTGCCAGCAGCGTAACTAGCGGGGCCTCATCCTATGAGCAGTACTTC. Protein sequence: CASSVTSGASSYEQYF.

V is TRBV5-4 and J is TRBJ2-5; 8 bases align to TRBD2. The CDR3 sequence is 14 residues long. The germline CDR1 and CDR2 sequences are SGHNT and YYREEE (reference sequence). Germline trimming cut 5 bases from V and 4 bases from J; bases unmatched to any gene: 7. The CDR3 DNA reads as TGTGCCAGCAGGGACCGGGAGGGAGGAGAGACCCAGTACTTC. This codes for CASRDREGGETQYF.

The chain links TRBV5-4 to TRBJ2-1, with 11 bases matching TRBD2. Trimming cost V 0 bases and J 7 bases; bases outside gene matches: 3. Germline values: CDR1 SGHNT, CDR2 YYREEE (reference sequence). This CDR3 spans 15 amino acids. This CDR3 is CASSLELAGVNEQFF. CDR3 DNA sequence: TGTGCCAGCAGCTTGGAACTAGCGGGAGTGAATGAGCAGTTCTTC.